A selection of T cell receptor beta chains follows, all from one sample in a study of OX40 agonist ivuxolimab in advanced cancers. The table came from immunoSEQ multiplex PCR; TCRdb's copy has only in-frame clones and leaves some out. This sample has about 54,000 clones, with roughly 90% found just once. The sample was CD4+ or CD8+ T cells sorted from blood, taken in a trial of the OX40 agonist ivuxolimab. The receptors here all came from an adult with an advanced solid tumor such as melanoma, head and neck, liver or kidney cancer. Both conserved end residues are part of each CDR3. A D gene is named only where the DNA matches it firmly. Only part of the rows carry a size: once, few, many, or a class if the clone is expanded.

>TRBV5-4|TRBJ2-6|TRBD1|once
CASSGGQFVLTF
TGTGCCAGCAGCGGGGGACAGTTCGTCCTGACTTTC
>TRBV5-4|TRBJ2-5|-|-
CASLSGPGETQYF
TGTGCCAGTCTCTCGGGGCCCGGAGAGACCCAGTACTTC
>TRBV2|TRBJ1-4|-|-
CASSGNEKLFF
TGTGCCAGCAGTGGTAATGAAAAACTGTTTTTT
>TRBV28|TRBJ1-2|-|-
CASSPTAGLTNYGYTF
TGTGCCAGCAGTCCCACCGCAGGCCTGACTAACTATGGCTACACCTTC
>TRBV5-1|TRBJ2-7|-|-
CANRSTGTAAYEQYF
TGCGCCAACAGGTCGACCGGGACGGCGGCCTACGAGCAGTACTTC
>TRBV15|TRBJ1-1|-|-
CATSRDEGPAFF
TGTGCCACCAGCAGAGATGAGGGGCCAGCTTTCTTT
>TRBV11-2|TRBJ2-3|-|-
CASSRDSTDTQYF
TGTGCCAGCAGCCGGGATAGCACAGATACGCAGTATTTT
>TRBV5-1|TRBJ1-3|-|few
CASSLAGTGNTIYF
TGCGCCAGCAGCTTGGCAGGGACTGGAAACACCATATATTTT
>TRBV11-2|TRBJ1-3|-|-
CASSSNRWSSGNTIYF
TGTGCCAGCAGCTCAAACAGGTGGAGCTCTGGAAACACCATATATTTT
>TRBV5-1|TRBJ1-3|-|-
CASSPLRGPVSGNTIYF
TGCGCCAGCAGCCCTCTAAGAGGCCCAGTCTCTGGAAACACCATATATTTT
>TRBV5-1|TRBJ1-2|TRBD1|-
CASTETGDYGYTF
TGCGCCAGCACCGAGACAGGGGACTATGGCTACACCTTC
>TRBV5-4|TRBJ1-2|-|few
CASSLSLDYGYTF
TGTGCCAGCAGCTTGAGTCTGGACTATGGCTACACCTTC
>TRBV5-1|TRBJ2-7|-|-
CASSSRLYEQYF
TGCGCCAGCAGTTCCCGTCTCTACGAGCAGTACTTC
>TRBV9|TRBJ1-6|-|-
CASSVGQPNSPLHF
TGTGCCAGCAGCGTAGGACAGCCCAATTCACCCCTCCACTTT
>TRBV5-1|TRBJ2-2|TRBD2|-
CASSTSGGDDGELFF
TGCGCCAGCAGCACTAGCGGAGGGGATGACGGGGAGCTGTTTTTT
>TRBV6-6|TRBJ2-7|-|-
CASSYTINVGYF
TGTGCCAGCAGTTACACTATAAACGTGGGGTACTTC
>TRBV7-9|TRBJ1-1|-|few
CASAGKWNTEAFF
TGTGCCAGCGCGGGGAAGTGGAACACTGAAGCTTTCTTT
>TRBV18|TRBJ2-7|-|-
CASSPRPGSKQYF
TGTGCCAGCTCACCACGTCCCGGGAGTAAACAGTACTTC
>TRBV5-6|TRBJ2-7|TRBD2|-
CASSSLAGGHDEQYF
TGTGCCAGCAGCTCTCTAGCGGGAGGGCACGACGAGCAGTACTTC
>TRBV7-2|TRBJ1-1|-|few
CATKGDPMNTEAFF
TGTGCCACGAAAGGGGATCCGATGAACACTGAAGCTTTCTTT
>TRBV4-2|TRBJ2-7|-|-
CASSQEVQGGFYEQYF
TGTGCCAGCAGCCAAGAAGTGCAGGGAGGATTTTACGAGCAGTACTTC
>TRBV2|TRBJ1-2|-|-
CASKVGYGYTF
TGTGCCAGCAAGGTGGGCTATGGCTACACCTTC
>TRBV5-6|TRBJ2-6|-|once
CASSLAPGLAGANVLTF
TGTGCCAGCAGCTTGGCGCCAGGGCTCGCTGGGGCCAACGTCCTGACTTTC
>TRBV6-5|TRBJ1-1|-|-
CASSYGAARNTEAFF
TGTGCCAGCAGTTACGGGGCAGCACGGAACACTGAAGCTTTCTTT
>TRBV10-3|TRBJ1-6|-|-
CAHRRGVNSPLHF
TGTGCGCACCGGCGGGGGGTAAATTCACCCCTCCACTTT
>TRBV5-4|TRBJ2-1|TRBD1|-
CASSLATGVREQFF
TGTGCCAGCAGCTTGGCCACAGGGGTACGGGAGCAGTTCTTC
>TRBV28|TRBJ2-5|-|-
CASSRIQAGQETQYF
TGTGCCAGCAGCCGTATTCAGGCAGGCCAAGAGACCCAGTACTTC
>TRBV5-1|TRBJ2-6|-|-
CASSLGWEANVLTF
TGCGCCAGCAGCTTGGGTTGGGAGGCCAACGTCCTGACTTTC
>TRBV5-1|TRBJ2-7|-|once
CASSLSREQYF
TGCGCCAGCAGCTTGTCCAGAGAGCAGTACTTC
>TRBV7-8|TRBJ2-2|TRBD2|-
CASGLAGAGELFF
TGTGCCAGCGGACTAGCGGGCGCCGGGGAGCTGTTTTTT
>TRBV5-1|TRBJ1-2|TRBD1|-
CASSLAGTGYGYTF
TGCGCCAGCAGCCTAGCCGGGACAGGGTATGGCTACACCTTC
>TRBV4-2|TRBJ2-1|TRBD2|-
CASSQDPPWTSGGSYNEQFF
TGTGCCAGCAGCCAAGATCCCCCCTGGACTAGCGGGGGCTCCTACAATGAGCAGTTCTTC
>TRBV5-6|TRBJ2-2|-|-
CASSSLTSRGTGELFF
TGTGCCAGCAGCTCATTGACTTCGCGAGGCACCGGGGAGCTGTTTTTT
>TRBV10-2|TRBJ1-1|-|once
CASSDLSYTEAFF
TGCGCCAGCAGCGACCTTAGCTACACTGAAGCTTTCTTT
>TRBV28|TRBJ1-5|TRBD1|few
CASNDRVDQPQHF
TGTGCCAGTAACGACAGGGTAGATCAGCCCCAGCATTTT
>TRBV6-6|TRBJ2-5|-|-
CASSMQESLQETQYF
TGTGCCAGCAGCATGCAGGAGAGTCTACAAGAGACCCAGTACTTC
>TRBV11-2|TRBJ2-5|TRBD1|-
CASSTGQGGGETQYF
TGTGCCAGCAGCACCGGACAGGGGGGGGGAGAGACCCAGTACTTC